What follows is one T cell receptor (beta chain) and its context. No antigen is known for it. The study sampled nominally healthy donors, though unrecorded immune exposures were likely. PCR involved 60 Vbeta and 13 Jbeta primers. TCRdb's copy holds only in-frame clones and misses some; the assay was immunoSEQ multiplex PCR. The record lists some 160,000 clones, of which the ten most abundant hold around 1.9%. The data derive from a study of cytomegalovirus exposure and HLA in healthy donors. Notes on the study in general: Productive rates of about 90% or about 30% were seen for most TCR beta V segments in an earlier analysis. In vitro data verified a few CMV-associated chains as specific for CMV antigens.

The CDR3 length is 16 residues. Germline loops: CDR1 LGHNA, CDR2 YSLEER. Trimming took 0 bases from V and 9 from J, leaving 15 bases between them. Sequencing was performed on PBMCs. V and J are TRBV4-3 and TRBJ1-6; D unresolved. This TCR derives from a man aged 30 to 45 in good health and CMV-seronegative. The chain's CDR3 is CASSQEGSLGSSPLHF. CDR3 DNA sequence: TGCGCCAGCAGCCAAGAGGGGTCCTTGGGGAGTTCACCCCTCCACTTT.